What follows are 32 T cell receptor beta chains derived from one specimen sequenced in a study of shared clonotypes between healthy human individuals. Method: immunoSEQ multiplex PCR; TCRdb's copy keeps in-frame clones and lacks some. The sample holds about 690,000 clones, about nine tenths seen once. The sample was memory CD8+ T cells from PBMCs. Stated subset: CD45RO+ cells pooled with CCR7-negative TemRA cells. These receptors were collected from a man aged 18 to 35 in good health. Some clones in this sample may be carry-over from other donors' samples.

A single count supports this clone. This CDR3 reads CASSDPRAAYEQYF. In DNA, the CDR3 is TGTGCCAGCAGTGACCCCCGCGCCGCCTACGAGCAGTACTTC. This chain uses TRBV2 with TRBJ2-7, with D unclear. This CDR3 comprises 14 residues. Trimming stripped 3 bases from V and 2 bases from J, with 11 bases between. The germline V gene has CDR1 SNHLY and CDR2 FYNNEI.

This clone appeared a few times. The chain employs TRBV9 and TRBJ2-7, with D tentatively TRBD1 (6 bases). The CDR3 covers 14 residues. The V end was cut by 0 bases, the J end by 4 bases, with 11 bases between. Germline V gene data show CDR1 as SGDLS and CDR2 as YYNGEE. The CDR3 DNA reads as TGTGCCAGCAGCGTAGCAGTTGGGACATACGAGCAGTACTTC. Translating gives CASSVAVGTYEQYF.

A single count supports this clone. This chain connects TRBV14 to TRBJ2-7; possibly TRBD2 for D (6 bases). Germline CDR1 reads SGHDN; CDR2 reads FVKESK. CDR3 length equals 16 residues. Trimming stripped 5 bases from V and 4 bases from J, with 21 bases between. The CDR3 region is CASSSSHRTIEYEQYF. In nucleotides, the CDR3 is TGTGCCAGCAGCTCCTCGCACAGGACTATAGAGTACGAGCAGTACTTC.

The rearrangement uses TRBV5-1 and TRBJ2-5, with TRBD2 matching 8 bases. After removal of 3 bases from V and 5 bases from J, the junction contained 18 bases not matched to a gene. The CDR3 extends over 18 amino acids. CDR1 is SGHRS, CDR2 YFSETQ, per germline. CDR3 sequence (DNA): TGCGCCAGCAGCTCCTTCATAGGGAGACTAGCGCGTGTGGAGACCCAGTACTTC. Translation gives CASSSFIGRLARVETQYF.

The chain couples TRBV5-5 to TRBJ2-1, with 11 nucleotides matching TRBD2. CDR1 is SGHKS and CDR2 is YYEKEE in the germline V gene (reference sequence). V dropped 4 bases and J dropped 7; count of bases not matched to a gene: 7. CDR3 length equals 15 residues. CDR3 amino acids: CASSGTSGRFNEQFF. Here the CDR3 DNA reads TGTGCCAGCAGCGGAACTAGCGGGAGATTTAATGAGCAGTTCTTC. The complete variable domain, with remaining parts taken from reference TRBV5-5 and TRBJ2-1, reads DAGVTQSPTHLIKTRGQQVTLRCSPISGHKSVSWYQQVLGQGPQFIFQYYEKEERGRGNFPDRFSARQFPNYSSELNVNALLLGDSALYLCASSGTSGRFNEQFFGPGTRLTVL.

The rearrangement links TRBV28 to TRBJ1-1, with a possible D match to TRBD1 (5 bases). The CDR3 spans 14 residues. V lost 6 bases and J 5 bases, leaving 16 bases between the germline ends. The germline V gene encodes CDR1 MDHEN and CDR2 SYDVKM. Here the CDR3 reads CASSSTPWGTEAFF. CDR3 nucleotides: TGTGCCAGCAGCTCTACTCCTTGGGGGACTGAAGCTTTCTTT.

The chain links TRBV11-2 to TRBJ2-1; D may be TRBD2 (5 bases). Trimming stripped 0 bases from V and 3 bases from J, with 21 bases between. This CDR3 has 19 residues. From germline, CDR1 is SGHAT and CDR2 FQNNGV. The CDR3 DNA reads TGTGCCAGCAGCTTAGATCCCCCAGCGGCGGTTTGGGGCTACAATGAGCAGTTCTTC. It translates to CASSLDPPAAVWGYNEQFF. Drawing the rest from reference TRBV11-2 and TRBJ2-1, the complete variable domain is EAGVAQSPRYKIIEKRQSVAFWCNPISGHATLYWYQQILGQGPKLLIQFQNNGVVDDSQLPKDRFSAERLKGVDSTLKIQPAKLEDSAVYLCASSLDPPAAVWGYNEQFFGPGTRLTVL.

This chain connects TRBV5-1 to TRBJ2-1, with 11 nucleotides matching TRBD2. Germline loops: CDR1 SGHRS, CDR2 YFSETQ. The CDR3 contains 18 residues. The V segment lost 0 bases and the J segment 6 bases; nucleotides outside the gene matches: 11. Written as DNA, the CDR3 is TGCGCCAGCAGCTTGGTTGGGCGGGCGCTAGCGGGAGGCAATGAGCAGTTCTTC. Translated: CASSLVGRALAGGNEQFF.

This clone was recorded many times. The chain carries TRBV13 and TRBJ2-7; the match to TRBD1 covers 11 bases. The CDR3 is 16 amino acids. Germline CDR1 and CDR2: PRHDT and FYEKMQ (reference sequence). Germline trimming cut 5 bases from V and 2 bases from J; bases unmatched to any gene: 8. The CDR3 sequence: CASSSRMGQGAYEQYF. For the CDR3, the DNA is TGTGCCAGCAGCAGCCGAATGGGACAGGGGGCCTACGAGCAGTACTTC. The full variable domain, completed using reference TRBV13 and TRBJ2-7, is AAGVIQSPRHLIKEKRETATLKCYPIPRHDTVYWYQQGPGQDPQFLISFYEKMQSDKGSIPDRFSAQQFSDYHSELNMSSLELGDSALYFCASSSRMGQGAYEQYFGPGTRLTVT.

V usage is TRBV25-1 and J usage is TRBJ2-3; D gene unclear. V dropped 8 bases and J dropped 4 bases, with 10 bases sitting between them. CDR1 is MGHDK and CDR2 is SYGVNS in the germline V gene. The length of the CDR3 is 12 residues. The CDR3 nucleotides are TGTGCCAGCCAAACCCCCGCAGATACGCAGTATTTT. It yields the protein CASQTPADTQYF.

The rearrangement uses TRBV10-3 and TRBJ1-1; unclear D gene. Trimming pared 3 bases from V and 0 bases from J, leaving 14 bases between. The CDR3 has 16 amino acids. Germline V gives CDR1 ENHRY, CDR2 SYGVKD. CDR3 sequence reads: CAISDLRIIVNTEAFF. In nucleotides, the CDR3 is TGTGCCATCAGTGATCTCCGGATTATCGTGAACACTGAAGCTTTCTTT.

This chain uses TRBV11-2 with TRBJ2-2; no clear D gene. Germline-derived CDR1 and CDR2 are SGHAT and FQNNGV. The CDR3 extends over 12 amino acids. V was clipped by 3 bases and J by 6 bases, with 5 bases between them. Here the CDR3 DNA reads TGTGCCAGCAGCTTTATGTCCGGGGAGCTGTTTTTT. Residues: CASSFMSGELFF.

The chain uses TRBV27 and TRBJ2-7; 8 bases fit TRBD2. Germline CDR1 is MNHEY and CDR2 is SMNVEV (reference sequence). V trimming: 4 bases; J trimming: 4 bases; junction bases outside the gene matches: 9. CDR3 size: 15 residues. CDR3 in amino acids: CASSSRGGQGYEQYF. CDR3 DNA: TGTGCCAGCAGTTCCCGGGGGGGGCAGGGTTACGAGCAGTACTTC.

The chain couples TRBV5-1 to TRBJ2-1; no definite D call. This CDR3 region has 17 residues. From germline, CDR1 is SGHRS and CDR2 YFSETQ. With 3 bases removed from V and 0 bases from J, the gap between germline ends came to 16 bases. The CDR3 here is CASSWGWSVSSYNEQFF. The CDR3 DNA reads as TGCGCCAGCAGCTGGGGTTGGAGCGTAAGCTCCTACAATGAGCAGTTCTTC.

J is TRBJ2-7 and V is TRBV5-4; D might be TRBD1 (5 bases). The V gene lost 4 bases and the J gene lost 7 bases, with 9 bases spanning the gap. The CDR3 runs 11 residues. The germline V gene encodes CDR1 SGHNT and CDR2 YYREEE (reference sequence). As DNA, the CDR3 is TGTGCCAGCAGCCTAGACAGAGAGCAGTACTTC. This translates into CASSLDREQYF.

CDR3 region: CASHRGPDYGYTF. CDR3 in DNA: TGTGCCAGCCACAGGGGGCCAGACTATGGCTACACCTTC. The genes are TRBV28 and TRBJ1-2, with TRBD1 matching over 9 bases. The CDR3 is 13 amino acids. Germline V gives CDR1 MDHEN, CDR2 SYDVKM. V lost 8 bases, J lost 3 bases, and 4 bases stayed unmatched.

The chain uses TRBV28 and TRBJ2-2; either TRBD1 or TRBD2 may supply D (5 bases each). The germline V gene has CDR1 MDHEN and CDR2 SYDVKM. This CDR3 contains 15 residues. V gave up 6 bases and J gave up 6 bases, with 17 bases separating them. Here the CDR3 DNA reads TGTGCCAGCAGACAGGACTGGCCTCAGTCCGGGGAGCTGTTTTTT. Amino acids: CASRQDWPQSGELFF.

CDR3 DNA sequence: TGTGCCACCAGCTACTACCGGGCCCAGAACAATGAGCAGTTCTTC. Translated, it gives CATSYYRAQNNEQFF. The chain uses TRBV15 and TRBJ2-1; D is ambiguous. V was shortened by 5 bases and J by 5 bases, with 16 bases between the two germline ends. The V gene's germline CDR1 is LNHNV and CDR2 YYDKDF (reference sequence). CDR3 length equals 15 residues.

The chain has TRBV7-9 and TRBJ1-4; the D gene is possibly TRBD1 (5 bases). V was pared by 0 bases and J by 8 bases, with 10 bases between. The germline CDR1 and CDR2 sequences are SEHNR and FQNEAQ (reference sequence). This CDR3 is 14 amino acids long. CDR3 coding DNA: TGTGCCAGCAGCTTAGCGCACAGGCCCGAAAAACTGTTTTTT. This encodes CASSLAHRPEKLFF.

This clone has just one count. V and J are TRBV7-9 and TRBJ2-1, with D possibly being TRBD1 or TRBD2 (5 bases each). The CDR3 is 16 residues long. Germline loops: CDR1 SEHNR, CDR2 FQNEAQ (reference sequence). V lost 4 bases, J lost 2 bases, and 15 bases lay in between. The CDR3 DNA reads TGTGCCAGCAGCTCAAACGGGGCGCCGGCCTACAATGAGCAGTTCTTC. Its protein product is CASSSNGAPAYNEQFF.

The chain has TRBV6-5 and TRBJ1-2; 9 positions agree with TRBD1. CDR1 and CDR2 (germline): MNHEY, SVGAGI. V trimming: 6 bases; J trimming: 2 bases; junction bases outside the gene matches: 7. This CDR3 has 15 amino acids. In DNA, the CDR3 is TGTGCCAGCAGGCGTCGACAGGGGGTGAACTATGGCTACACCTTC. Amino acid sequence: CASRRRQGVNYGYTF.

V and J are TRBV10-3 and TRBJ1-2, with 7 bases identical to TRBD1. There are 14 residues in the CDR3. The junction had 8 bases not matched to a gene; V was cut back by 4 bases and J by 6 bases. Germline CDR1 reads ENHRY; CDR2 reads SYGVKD. Here the CDR3 reads CAISVGGGRDGYTF. The CDR3 coding sequence is TGTGCCATCAGTGTAGGAGGGGGCAGGGATGGCTACACCTTC.

This chain uses TRBV5-1 with TRBJ1-1; D remains unclear. CDR3 length: 11 residues. V lost 5 bases to trimming and J lost 5 bases, with 7 bases between them. CDR1 and CDR2 from the germline V gene are SGHRS and YFSETQ. The CDR3 DNA is TGCGCCAGCAGACAATGGACTGAAGCTTTCTTT. Amino acid sequence: CASRQWTEAFF.

This rearrangement joins TRBV6-5 to TRBJ1-5; D gene ambiguous. V was pared by 5 bases and J by 4 bases, with 9 bases between. CDR1 is MNHEY, CDR2 SVGAGI, per germline. This CDR3 is built from 13 residues. CDR3 in DNA: TGTGCCAGCAGTAAGTCTTCTAATCAGCCCCAGCATTTT. Translated, it gives CASSKSSNQPQHF.

This clone was observed a few times. The J gene is TRBJ1-3, the V gene TRBV11-2, with D uncertain. The CDR3 length is 15 residues. Trimming stripped 5 bases from V and 0 bases from J, with 11 bases between. Germline V CDR1 and CDR2: SGHAT, FQNNGV. The CDR3 DNA sequence: TGTGCCAGCAGCCCTACCCGGGACTCTGGAAACACCATATATTTT. Encoded protein: CASSPTRDSGNTIYF.

The V gene is TRBV28, the J gene TRBJ2-5, with D perhaps TRBD1 or TRBD2 (6 bases each). V shed 3 bases and J shed 1 base, with 12 bases lying between them. This CDR3 spans 15 amino acids. Looked up from germline, CDR1 is MDHEN and CDR2 is SYDVKM. The CDR3 nucleotides read TGTGCCAGCAGTTTGACTAGGACAGTCCAAGAGACCCAGTACTTC. It yields the protein CASSLTRTVQETQYF.

Details on this clone: One end of the junction does not line up with germline, which may come from a read error. V is TRBV5-6 and J is TRBJ1-1, with D possibly being TRBD1 (5 bases). Looked up from germline, CDR1 is SGHDT and CDR2 is YYEEEE. The CDR3 is 14 residues long. CDR3 sequence: CASSKETALEGLWF. As DNA, the CDR3 is TGTGCCAGCAGCAAAGAAACAGCCCTCGAGGGGCTTTGGTTT.

J is TRBJ1-1 and V is TRBV6-5; no reliable D call. Trimming pared 5 bases from V and 1 base from J, leaving 8 bases between. CDR3 length: 13 amino acids. Germline lookup yields CDR1 MNHEY and CDR2 SVGAGI. Here the CDR3 DNA reads TGTGCCAGCAGTGATGTACGGAACACTGAAGCTTTCTTT. Residues: CASSDVRNTEAFF.

The genes are TRBV11-3 and TRBJ2-3, with 9 nucleotides matching TRBD2. The CDR3 has 18 residues. V shed 3 bases and J 5 bases; nucleotides not matched to a gene: 15. The germline gives CDR1 SGHNT, CDR2 YENEEA. CDR3 DNA: TGTGCCAGCAGCTTGGGACCCCTGGAGCGGGGGGCCCTAGATACGCAGTATTTT. This translates into CASSLGPLERGALDTQYF.

The rearrangement uses TRBV7-9 and TRBJ1-2, with D unresolved. Trimming took off 3 bases at V and 2 bases at J, with 13 bases between the two ends. This CDR3 is built from 15 residues. CDR1 SEHNR and CDR2 FQNEAQ come from the germline V gene (reference sequence). CDR3: CASSFKDQPNYGYTF. In DNA form, the CDR3 reads TGTGCCAGCAGCTTTAAGGACCAGCCCAACTATGGCTACACCTTC.

This sequence joins TRBV7-3 and TRBJ2-1, with 11 bases that match TRBD2. This CDR3 comprises 15 residues. The V gene end was trimmed by 6 bases and the J gene end by 9 bases; junction bases not matched to a gene: 10. Looked up from germline, CDR1 is SGHTA and CDR2 is FQGTGA. The CDR3 sequence is CASRLLAGGLGEQFF. DNA for the CDR3: TGTGCCAGCAGATTGCTAGCGGGAGGATTGGGTGAGCAGTTCTTC.

In its sample, this clone was seen once. In the same sample, other DNA sequences code for this CDR3. The gene calls are TRBV6-1 and TRBJ2-7, with D maybe TRBD2 (5 bases). Germline loops: CDR1 MNHNS, CDR2 SASEGT. CDR3 length equals 14 residues. Trimming took off 4 bases at V and 1 base at J, with 11 bases between the two ends. The DNA for the CDR3 is TGTGCCAGCAGTGGCTTAGGGAGTTCCTACGAGCAGTACTTC. It translates to CASSGLGSSYEQYF.